The rows below give T cell receptor beta chains drawn from one sample of a study of blood T cell repertoires in COVID-19. TCRdb's table, derived via immunoSEQ multiplex PCR, lists solely in-frame clones and lacks some. Of approximately 250,000 clones listed, approximately 90% were seen once; the top ten hold 2.5% to 3%. Sequencing was carried out using PBMCs or T cells enriched from blood (not recorded which). All receptors derive from a man aged 35 to 55 who had been exposed to COVID-19. CDR3s include the opening cysteine and the closing phenylalanine or tryptophan.

v_gene: TRBV21-1
j_gene: TRBJ2-7
CDR3aa: CASSTVELRYEQYF

v_gene: TRBV4-1
j_gene: TRBJ2-1
CDR3aa: CASSQRTSGYPTWSNEQFF

v_gene: TRBV4-1
j_gene: TRBJ1-4
CDR3aa: CASSQSLTGGSNEKLFF

v_gene: TRBV10-3
j_gene: TRBJ2-3
CDR3aa: CAITQGRELDTQYF

v_gene: TRBV4-2
j_gene: TRBJ2-1
CDR3aa: CASSQDWQGFDEQFF

v_gene: TRBV29-1
j_gene: TRBJ2-2
CDR3aa: CSVGPVRGPGELFF

v_gene: TRBV2
j_gene: TRBJ2-1
CDR3aa: CASRGIGLTEQFF

v_gene: TRBV27
j_gene: TRBJ2-3
CDR3aa: CASSATVGTSTDTQYF

v_gene: TRBV5-4
j_gene: TRBJ2-1
CDR3aa: CASSGTSDYYNEQFF

v_gene: TRBV15
j_gene: TRBJ2-7
CDR3aa: CATSRTGQGKGYEQYF

v_gene: TRBV7-9
j_gene: TRBJ2-7
CDR3aa: CASSPPGASYEQYF

v_gene: TRBV4-1
j_gene: TRBJ1-5
CDR3aa: CASSQEAVSSQPQHF

v_gene: TRBV6-5
j_gene: TRBJ2-7
CDR3aa: CASSDRSTYEQYF

v_gene: TRBV27
j_gene: TRBJ2-7
CDR3aa: CASSPQGPLSEQYF

v_gene: TRBV19
j_gene: TRBJ1-5
CDR3aa: CASRDSDQPQHF

v_gene: TRBV5-4
j_gene: TRBJ1-2
CDR3aa: CASSLMGGPLRYGYTF

v_gene: TRBV19
j_gene: TRBJ2-7
CDR3aa: CASSMALAGYYEQYF

v_gene: TRBV15
j_gene: TRBJ1-5
CDR3aa: CATSRDPSYQPQHF

v_gene: TRBV7-9
j_gene: TRBJ2-7
CDR3aa: CASSTVQGTYEQYF

v_gene: TRBV6-5
j_gene: TRBJ1-6
CDR3aa: CASRNTGTGSSPLHF

v_gene: TRBV19
j_gene: TRBJ1-1
CDR3aa: CASSILPRVNTEAFF

v_gene: TRBV5-4
j_gene: TRBJ2-7
CDR3aa: CASSRAVSDYEQYF

v_gene: TRBV5-1
j_gene: TRBJ2-3
CDR3aa: CASSFTGAGSTDTQYF

v_gene: TRBV10-2
j_gene: TRBJ2-7
CDR3aa: CASSYGQGSEQYF

v_gene: TRBV27
j_gene: TRBJ1-5
CDR3aa: CASSGSTGGDQPQHF

v_gene: TRBV5-1
j_gene: TRBJ1-2
CDR3aa: CASSVDREDGYTF

v_gene: TRBV7-2
j_gene: TRBJ2-7
CDR3aa: CASSQTSGRARGEQYF

v_gene: TRBV5-5
j_gene: TRBJ1-1
CDR3aa: CASSLPRDRGAEAFF

v_gene: TRBV4-3
j_gene: TRBJ1-2
CDR3aa: CASSQTGVNYGYTF

v_gene: TRBV7-9
j_gene: TRBJ1-2
CDR3aa: CASSPPGQGSYGYTF

v_gene: TRBV4-3
j_gene: TRBJ2-3
CDR3aa: CASSQGGGSITDTQYF

v_gene: TRBV15
j_gene: TRBJ2-3
CDR3aa: CATSRDQGLLSGDTQYF

v_gene: TRBV29-1
j_gene: TRBJ2-2
CDR3aa: CSVQTGGFSTGELFF

v_gene: TRBV6-5
j_gene: TRBJ2-7
CDR3aa: CASRGTSGSSYEQYF

v_gene: TRBV30
j_gene: TRBJ1-5
CDR3aa: CAWSGGSNQPQHF

v_gene: TRBV30
j_gene: TRBJ2-7
CDR3aa: CAWSKGATYEQYF

v_gene: TRBV19
j_gene: TRBJ1-4
CDR3aa: CASSMIAGPGVEKLFF

v_gene: TRBV2
j_gene: TRBJ2-7
CDR3aa: CASQPREGLYEQYF

v_gene: TRBV3-1/TRBV3-2
j_gene: TRBJ2-1
CDR3aa: CASSQDSQAYNEQFF

v_gene: TRBV11-2
j_gene: TRBJ2-1
CDR3aa: CASSYTGYNEQFF

v_gene: TRBV28
j_gene: TRBJ1-1
CDR3aa: CASSSGGRMNTEAFF

v_gene: TRBV27
j_gene: TRBJ1-4
CDR3aa: CASSLTATNEKLFF

v_gene: TRBV19
j_gene: TRBJ2-1
CDR3aa: CASSIPGQTYYNEQFF

v_gene: TRBV12-3/TRBV12-4
j_gene: TRBJ1-1
CDR3aa: CASSSPEKAFF

v_gene: TRBV7-9
j_gene: TRBJ1-3
CDR3aa: CASSLGSGNTIYF

v_gene: TRBV28
j_gene: TRBJ1-4
CDR3aa: CASRSGQGGEKLFF

v_gene: TRBV27
j_gene: TRBJ2-7
CDR3aa: CASSFGTGLAYEQYF

v_gene: TRBV7-2
j_gene: TRBJ2-7
CDR3aa: CASSLTSGTYEQYF

v_gene: TRBV24-1
j_gene: TRBJ2-1
CDR3aa: CATSESGGGRNEQFF

v_gene: TRBV11-2
j_gene: TRBJ1-4
CDR3aa: CASSSRGQGGEKLFF

v_gene: TRBV7-6
j_gene: TRBJ2-7
CDR3aa: CASSLAWEREPYEQYF

v_gene: TRBV27
j_gene: TRBJ2-2
CDR3aa: CASSALGVGTGELFF

v_gene: TRBV10-3
j_gene: TRBJ1-5
CDR3aa: CAISGEGQQPQHF

v_gene: TRBV11-2
j_gene: TRBJ1-2
CDR3aa: CASSLDTAQGNYGYTF

v_gene: TRBV7-9
j_gene: TRBJ1-6
CDR3aa: CASSWDRGLNSPLHF